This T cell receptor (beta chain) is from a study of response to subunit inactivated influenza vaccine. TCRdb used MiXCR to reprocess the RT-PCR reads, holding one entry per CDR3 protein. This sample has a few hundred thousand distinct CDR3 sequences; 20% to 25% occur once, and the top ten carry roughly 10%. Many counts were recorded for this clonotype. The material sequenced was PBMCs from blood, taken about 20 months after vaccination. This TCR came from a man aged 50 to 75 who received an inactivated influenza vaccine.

The CDR3 region is CASSLGTGNTEAFF. In nucleotides, the CDR3 is TGTGCCAGCAGCTTGGGGACGGGGAACACTGAAGCTTTCTTT. The V call is TRBV7-3, the J call TRBJ1-1; weak D call: TRBD1 (5 bases). Trimming removed 3 bases at V and 1 base at J, with 9 bases between. CDR1 and CDR2 from the germline V gene are SGHTA and FQGTGA. The CDR3 contains 14 residues.